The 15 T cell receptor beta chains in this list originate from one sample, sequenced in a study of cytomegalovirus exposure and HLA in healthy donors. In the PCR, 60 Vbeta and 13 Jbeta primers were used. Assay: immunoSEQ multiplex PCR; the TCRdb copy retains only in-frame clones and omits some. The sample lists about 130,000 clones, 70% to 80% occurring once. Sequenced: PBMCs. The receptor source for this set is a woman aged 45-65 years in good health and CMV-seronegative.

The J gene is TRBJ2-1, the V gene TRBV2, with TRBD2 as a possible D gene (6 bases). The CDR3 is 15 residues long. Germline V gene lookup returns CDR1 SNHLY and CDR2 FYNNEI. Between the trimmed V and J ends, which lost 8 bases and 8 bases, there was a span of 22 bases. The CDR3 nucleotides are TGTGCCAGCTCCTTCGGGAGAATTTTGTCCGATGAGCAGTTCTTC. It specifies CASSFGRILSDEQFF.

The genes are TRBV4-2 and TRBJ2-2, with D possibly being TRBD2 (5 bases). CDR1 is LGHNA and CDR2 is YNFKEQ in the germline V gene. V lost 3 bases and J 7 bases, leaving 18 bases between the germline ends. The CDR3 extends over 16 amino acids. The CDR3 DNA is TGTGCCAGCAGCCACCCGGGAAAAGGGAATGTCGGGGAGCTGTTTTTT. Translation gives CASSHPGKGNVGELFF.

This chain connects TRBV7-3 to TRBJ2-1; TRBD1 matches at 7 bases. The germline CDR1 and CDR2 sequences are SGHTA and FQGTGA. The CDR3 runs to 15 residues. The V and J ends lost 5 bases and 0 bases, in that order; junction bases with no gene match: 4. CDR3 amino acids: CASSTGQVSYNEQFF. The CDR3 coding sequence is TGTGCCAGCAGCACCGGACAGGTCTCCTACAATGAGCAGTTCTTC.

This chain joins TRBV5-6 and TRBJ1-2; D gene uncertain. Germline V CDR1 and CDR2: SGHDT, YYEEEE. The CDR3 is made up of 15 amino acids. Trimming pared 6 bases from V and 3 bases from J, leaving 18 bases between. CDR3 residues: CASIQSGPTYYGYTF. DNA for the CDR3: TGTGCCAGCATCCAAAGCGGACCCACCTACTATGGCTACACCTTC.

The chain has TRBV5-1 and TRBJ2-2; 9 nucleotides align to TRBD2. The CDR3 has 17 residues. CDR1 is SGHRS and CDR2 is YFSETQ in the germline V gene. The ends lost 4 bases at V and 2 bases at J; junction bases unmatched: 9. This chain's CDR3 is CASSPDPSGINTGELFF. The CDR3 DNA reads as TGCGCCAGCAGCCCCGACCCTAGCGGGATTAACACCGGGGAGCTGTTTTTT.

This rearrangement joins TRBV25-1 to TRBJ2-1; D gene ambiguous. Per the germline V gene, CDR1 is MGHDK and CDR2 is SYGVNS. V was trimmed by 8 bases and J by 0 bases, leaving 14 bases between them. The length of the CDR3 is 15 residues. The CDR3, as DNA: TGTGCCAGCGGTGGGTTTGAGAGCTCCTACAATGAGCAGTTCTTC. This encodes CASGGFESSYNEQFF.

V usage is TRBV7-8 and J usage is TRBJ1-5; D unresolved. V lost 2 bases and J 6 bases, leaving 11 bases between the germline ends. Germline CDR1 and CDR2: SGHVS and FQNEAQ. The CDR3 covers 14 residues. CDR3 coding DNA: TGTGCCAGCAGCTTAATTGGGCTTGGTCAGCCCCAGCATTTT. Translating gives CASSLIGLGQPQHF.

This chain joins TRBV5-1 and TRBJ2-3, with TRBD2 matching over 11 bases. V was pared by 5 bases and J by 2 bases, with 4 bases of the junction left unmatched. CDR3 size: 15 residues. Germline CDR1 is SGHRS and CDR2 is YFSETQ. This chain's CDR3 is CASRVAGGNTDTQYF. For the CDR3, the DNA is TGCGCCAGCAGGGTAGCGGGAGGGAACACAGATACGCAGTATTTT.

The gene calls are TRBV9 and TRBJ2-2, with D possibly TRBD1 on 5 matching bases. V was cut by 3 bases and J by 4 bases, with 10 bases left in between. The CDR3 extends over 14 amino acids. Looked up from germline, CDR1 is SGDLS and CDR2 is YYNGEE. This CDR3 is CASSARQTTGELFF. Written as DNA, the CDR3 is TGTGCCAGCAGCGCCCGACAGACCACCGGGGAGCTGTTTTTT.

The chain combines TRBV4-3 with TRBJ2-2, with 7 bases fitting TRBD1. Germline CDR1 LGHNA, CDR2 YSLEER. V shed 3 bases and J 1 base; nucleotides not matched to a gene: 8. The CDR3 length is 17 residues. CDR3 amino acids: CASSQADRDRNTGELFF. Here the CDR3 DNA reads TGCGCCAGCAGCCAGGCCGACAGGGACCGGAACACCGGGGAGCTGTTTTTT.

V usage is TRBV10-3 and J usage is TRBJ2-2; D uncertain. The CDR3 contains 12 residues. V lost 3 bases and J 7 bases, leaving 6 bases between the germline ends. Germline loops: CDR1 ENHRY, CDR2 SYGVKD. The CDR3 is CAISERVGELFF. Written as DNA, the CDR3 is TGTGCCATCAGTGAACGGGTCGGGGAGCTGTTTTTT.

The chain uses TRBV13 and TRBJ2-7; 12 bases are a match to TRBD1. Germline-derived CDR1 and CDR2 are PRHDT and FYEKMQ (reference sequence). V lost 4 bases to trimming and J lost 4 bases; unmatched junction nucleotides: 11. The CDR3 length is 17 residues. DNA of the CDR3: TGTGCCAGCAGCTCCTACGGGACAGGGGGCGTCGGGTACGAGCAGTACTTC. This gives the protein CASSSYGTGGVGYEQYF.

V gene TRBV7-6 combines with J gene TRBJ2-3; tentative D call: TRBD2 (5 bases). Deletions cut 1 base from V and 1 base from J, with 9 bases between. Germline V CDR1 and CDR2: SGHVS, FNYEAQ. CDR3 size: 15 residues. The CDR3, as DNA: TGTGCCAGCAGCTTAGGGGTCGGGGGCACAGATACGCAGTATTTT. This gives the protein CASSLGVGGTDTQYF.

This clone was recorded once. This chain's CDR3 is CASSLGTVATNEKLFF. DNA for the CDR3: TGCGCCAGCAGCTTGGGGACAGTGGCAACTAATGAAAAACTGTTTTTT. V is TRBV5-1 and J is TRBJ1-4; tentatively, D is TRBD1 (6 bases). Germline V gives CDR1 SGHRS, CDR2 YFSETQ. The V end lost 0 bases, the J end lost 0 bases, and 9 bases lay between the germline ends. The CDR3 is 16 amino acids.

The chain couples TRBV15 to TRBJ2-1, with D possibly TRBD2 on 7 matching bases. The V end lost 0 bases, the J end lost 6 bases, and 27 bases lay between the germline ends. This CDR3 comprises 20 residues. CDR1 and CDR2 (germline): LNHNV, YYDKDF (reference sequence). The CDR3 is CATSRDPGAGWGTNRNEQFF. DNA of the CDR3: TGTGCCACCAGCAGAGATCCGGGAGCGGGATGGGGGACAAATCGCAATGAGCAGTTCTTC.